This T cell receptor beta chain was identified during a study of blood T cell repertoires in COVID-19. Study background: Acute and convalescent COVID-19 samples came from the United States, Italy and Spain. From T cells, B-cell-depleted T cells, or PBMCs came the material, which was cDNA or gDNA.

Assay used: immunoSEQ multiplex PCR; TCRdb lists only in-frame clones, some missing. Altogether about 220,000 clones are present, 65% to 85% being singletons, with the ten largest covering 2% to 2.5%. Germline lookup yields CDR1 LGHNA and CDR2 YSLEER. The CDR3 extends over 16 amino acids. The V and J ends lost 0 bases and 4 bases respectively, with 15 bases between them. The TCR comes from a woman in her sixties with acute or convalescent COVID-19. Sequencing used peripheral blood. The V call is TRBV4-3, the J call TRBJ1-2; TRBD1 might be the D (6 bases). This CDR3 is CASSQDRVSGAYGYTF. The CDR3 DNA sequence: TGCGCCAGCAGCCAAGATCGTGTATCAGGGGCCTATGGCTACACCTTC.